These T cell receptor beta chains were read from a single sample in a study of shared clonotypes between healthy human individuals. The protocol was immunoSEQ multiplex PCR, while the TCRdb copy is restricted to in-frame clones and leaves out a portion. The sample has millions of clones; 80% to 95% are singletons. The sequencing input was naive CD4+ T cells from PBMCs. The receptors stem from a man younger than 35 in good health. Some clones in this sample may be carry-over from other donors' samples. CDR3s include the opening cysteine and the closing phenylalanine or tryptophan. D genes are given only for firm matches. Size values are once, few and many counts, or a class for expanded clones, and some rows have none.

cdr3_aa: CASSPRRIETDTQYF; cdr3_nt: TGTGCCAGCAGTCCACGGAGAATTGAAACAGATACGCAGTATTTT; clone_size: -; j_call: TRBJ2-3; cdr3_length: 15; d_call: -; v_call: TRBV27
cdr3_aa: CASSLDRVGHEYQPQHF; cdr3_nt: TGTGCCAGCAGTTTAGACAGGGTTGGACACGAGTATCAGCCCCAGCATTTT; clone_size: -; j_call: TRBJ1-5; cdr3_length: 17; d_call: TRBD1; v_call: TRBV28
cdr3_aa: CASSEDGATVYGYTF; cdr3_nt: TGTGCCAGCAGTGAAGATGGAGCAACCGTCTATGGCTACACCTTC; clone_size: -; j_call: TRBJ1-2; cdr3_length: 15; d_call: -; v_call: TRBV2
cdr3_aa: CASSPPLQGWRTEAFF; cdr3_nt: TGTGCCAGCAGCCCCCCCCTACAGGGGTGGAGGACTGAAGCTTTCTTT; clone_size: -; j_call: TRBJ1-1; cdr3_length: 16; d_call: TRBD1; v_call: TRBV28
cdr3_aa: CASTFGRLNTEAFF; cdr3_nt: TGTGCCAGCACTTTTGGACGTTTGAACACTGAAGCTTTCTTT; clone_size: -; j_call: TRBJ1-1; cdr3_length: 14; d_call: -; v_call: TRBV2
cdr3_aa: CASSLNEEETQYF; cdr3_nt: TGTGCCAGCAGTTTAAATGAAGAGGAGACCCAGTACTTC; clone_size: -; j_call: TRBJ2-5; cdr3_length: 13; d_call: -; v_call: TRBV27
cdr3_aa: CASSDRGRGDTIYF; cdr3_nt: TGTGCCAGCAGTGACAGGGGCAGGGGCGACACCATATATTTT; clone_size: -; j_call: TRBJ1-3; cdr3_length: 14; d_call: TRBD1; v_call: TRBV28
cdr3_aa: CASSSGSGANVLTF; cdr3_nt: TGTGCCAGCAGTTCAGGGTCAGGGGCCAACGTCCTGACTTTC; clone_size: -; j_call: TRBJ2-6; cdr3_length: 14; d_call: -; v_call: TRBV28
cdr3_aa: CASHRDPGVETQYF; cdr3_nt: TGTGCCAGCCACCGGGACCCGGGGGTGGAGACCCAGTACTTC; clone_size: -; j_call: TRBJ2-5; cdr3_length: 14; d_call: -; v_call: TRBV18
cdr3_aa: CASSFSGLLPGSEQFF; cdr3_nt: TGTGCCAGCAGCTTCTCGGGACTCCTGCCGGGGAGTGAGCAGTTCTTC; clone_size: -; j_call: TRBJ2-1; cdr3_length: 16; d_call: -; v_call: TRBV7-8
cdr3_aa: CASSQDGDKSYEQYF; cdr3_nt: TGCGCCAGCAGCCAAGATGGGGACAAAAGCTACGAGCAGTACTTC; clone_size: -; j_call: TRBJ2-7; cdr3_length: 15; d_call: -; v_call: TRBV4-1
cdr3_aa: CASSYRWETQYF; cdr3_nt: TGTGCCAGCAGCTACCGCTGGGAGACCCAGTACTTC; clone_size: once; j_call: TRBJ2-5; cdr3_length: 12; d_call: -; v_call: TRBV28
cdr3_aa: CASSLSGRAYNEQFF; cdr3_nt: TGTGCCAGCAGCCTTAGCGGGAGGGCCTACAATGAGCAGTTCTTC; clone_size: -; j_call: TRBJ2-1; cdr3_length: 15; d_call: TRBD2; v_call: TRBV5-4
cdr3_aa: CASSLAAGNQPQHF; cdr3_nt: TGTGCCAGCAGCTTGGCGGCGGGGAATCAGCCCCAGCATTTT; clone_size: -; j_call: TRBJ1-5; cdr3_length: 14; d_call: -; v_call: TRBV5-6
cdr3_aa: CASSQEGFEKLFF; cdr3_nt: TGTGCCAGCAGCCAGGAGGGATTTGAAAAACTGTTTTTT; clone_size: few; j_call: TRBJ1-4; cdr3_length: 13; d_call: -; v_call: TRBV5-6
cdr3_aa: CASSLALRSLNYGYTF; cdr3_nt: TGTGCCAGCAGCTTGGCCCTCAGGAGTCTTAACTATGGCTACACCTTC; clone_size: -; j_call: TRBJ1-2; cdr3_length: 16; d_call: -; v_call: TRBV5-6
cdr3_aa: CASGPAGAKNTEAFF; cdr3_nt: TGTGCTAGTGGTCCAGCCGGGGCGAAAAACACTGAAGCTTTCTTT; clone_size: -; j_call: TRBJ1-1; cdr3_length: 15; d_call: -; v_call: TRBV12-5
cdr3_aa: CASSARTKKTEAFF; cdr3_nt: TGTGCCAGCAGCGCCAGGACCAAGAAAACTGAAGCTTTCTTT; clone_size: -; j_call: TRBJ1-1; cdr3_length: 14; d_call: -; v_call: TRBV7-2
cdr3_aa: CASSLSVVGTEAFF; cdr3_nt: TGTGCCAGCAGCTTAAGTGTGGTCGGCACTGAAGCTTTCTTT; clone_size: -; j_call: TRBJ1-1; cdr3_length: 14; d_call: -; v_call: TRBV7-3
cdr3_aa: CASSSLLELEAFF; cdr3_nt: TGTGCCAGCAGTTCCCTTCTGGAACTTGAAGCTTTCTTT; clone_size: -; j_call: TRBJ1-1; cdr3_length: 13; d_call: -; v_call: TRBV28
cdr3_aa: CASSPREGEADTQYF; cdr3_nt: TGCGCCAGCAGCCCACGGGAGGGTGAGGCAGATACGCAGTATTTT; clone_size: -; j_call: TRBJ2-3; cdr3_length: 15; d_call: TRBD2; v_call: TRBV5-1
cdr3_aa: CSVVTRKAFF; cdr3_nt: TGCAGCGTGGTAACTAGGAAAGCTTTCTTT; clone_size: -; j_call: TRBJ1-1; cdr3_length: 10; d_call: -; v_call: TRBV29-1
cdr3_aa: CASSEKGNEQFF; cdr3_nt: TGTGCCAGCAGTGAAAAAGGCAATGAGCAGTTCTTC; clone_size: -; j_call: TRBJ2-1; cdr3_length: 12; d_call: -; v_call: TRBV6-1
cdr3_aa: CASSLSGASGSGQYF; cdr3_nt: TGTGCCAGCAGCCTTTCCGGGGCTAGCGGGAGCGGGCAGTATTTT; clone_size: -; j_call: TRBJ2-3; cdr3_length: 15; d_call: TRBD2; v_call: TRBV7-3
cdr3_aa: CASSPVAGPYEQYF; cdr3_nt: TGTGCCAGCTCACCAGTAGCAGGCCCCTACGAGCAGTACTTC; clone_size: -; j_call: TRBJ2-7; cdr3_length: 14; d_call: -; v_call: TRBV27
cdr3_aa: CASSPTGNYGYTF; cdr3_nt: TGTGCCAGCAGCCCCACAGGGAACTATGGCTACACCTTC; clone_size: -; j_call: TRBJ1-2; cdr3_length: 13; d_call: -; v_call: TRBV5-8
cdr3_aa: CASSVGLGEGAWNEQYF; cdr3_nt: TGTGCCAGCAGTGTTGGCCTGGGGGAGGGGGCTTGGAACGAGCAGTACTTC; clone_size: -; j_call: TRBJ2-7; cdr3_length: 17; d_call: -; v_call: TRBV2